This T cell receptor beta chain came from a study of blood T cells in healthy people across ages. Alongside a J-beta primer mix, a sample-barcoded 5' primer served in a second PCR lasting about 6 to 11 cycles. TCRdb used MiXCR to reprocess the 5' RACE reads, holding one entry per CDR3 protein. This sample carries roughly 800,000 distinct CDR3 sequences, over 45% of them seen once, and the ten largest clones take 22%. This clonotype was counted a few times. V dropped 5 bases and J dropped 4; count of bases not matched to a gene: 10. Germline CDR1 is LGHNT and CDR2 is FRNRAP. CDR3 size: 15 residues. The TCR was taken from a man aged 30 to 39 in good health. The chain has TRBV12-5 and TRBJ2-5; 7 bases align to TRBD2. The sequenced sample consisted of blood. In nucleotides, the CDR3 is TGTGCTAGTGGTACGGGAGCGGGATCCGGAGAGACCCAGTACTTC. This encodes CASGTGAGSGETQYF.